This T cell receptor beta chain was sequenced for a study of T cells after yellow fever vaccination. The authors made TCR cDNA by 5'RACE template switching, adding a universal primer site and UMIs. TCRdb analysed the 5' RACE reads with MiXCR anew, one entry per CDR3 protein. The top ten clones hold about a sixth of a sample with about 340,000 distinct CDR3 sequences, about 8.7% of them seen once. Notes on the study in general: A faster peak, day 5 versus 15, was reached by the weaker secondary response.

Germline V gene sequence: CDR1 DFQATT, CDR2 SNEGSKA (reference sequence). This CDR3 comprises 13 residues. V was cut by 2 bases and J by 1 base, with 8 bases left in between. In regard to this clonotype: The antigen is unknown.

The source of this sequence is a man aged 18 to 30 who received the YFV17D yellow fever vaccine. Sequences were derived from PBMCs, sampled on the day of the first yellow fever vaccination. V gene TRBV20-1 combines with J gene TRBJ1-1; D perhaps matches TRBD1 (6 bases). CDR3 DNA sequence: TGCAGTGCTAGATCCAGGGGGAACACTGAAGCTTTCTTT. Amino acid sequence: CSARSRGNTEAFF.